This T cell receptor beta chain was recovered during a study of T cell responses to AZD1222 COVID-19 vaccine. Study findings and constraints: With dominance at 160-218 and 743-854, vaccine-associated CD4 TCRs spanned spike. Donor demographics were predominantly white British with a female majority; clonal diversity may be underestimated. None of the repertoires were sampled until the peak T cell response had passed. Increases in Spike-specific TCR breadth and depth were seen after two AZD1222 doses.

Data came from immunoSEQ multiplex PCR; TCRdb stores just in-frame clones and leaves some out. The sample has 80,000 to 100,000 clones, 89% seen once. V was clipped by 0 bases and J by 6 bases, with 11 bases between them. CDR3 length equals 14 residues. CDR1 and CDR2 (germline): SGHRS, YFSETQ. A few counts support this clone. The antigen is not known. The chain combines TRBV5-1 with TRBJ2-3; perhaps D is TRBD1 or TRBD2 (6 bases each). The receptor was derived from an adult in good health. This specimen was peripheral blood, taken on day 0 of MenACWY control vaccination. This CDR3 is CASSLAGAVDTQYF. The CDR3 DNA reads TGCGCCAGCAGCTTGGCGGGGGCAGTTGATACGCAGTATTTT.